Listed below are T cell receptor beta chains from one sample, sequenced in a study of control samples from healthy donors and cancer patients. Profiling relied on immunoSEQ multiplex PCR, and the TCRdb table lists in-frame clones only, not all of them. The table lists some 90,000 clones, 85% to 90% of them singletons. Sequences were obtained from blood. Receptors were obtained from a woman aged 55-70 years in good health. CDR3s include the opening cysteine and the closing phenylalanine or tryptophan.

>TRBJ2-1|TRBV4-2
CASSQTSGRYNEQFF
>TRBJ1-1|TRBV11-2
CASSLDRDTEAFF
>TRBJ2-6|TRBV2
CASSQGAGANVLTF
>TRBJ2-3|TRBV9
CASSVSGGPSTDTQYF
>TRBJ2-1|TRBV7-9
CASSLLQRGGIEQFF
>TRBJ1-1|TRBV5-6
CASSLWTSLNTEAFF
>TRBJ1-1|TRBV6-5
CASSKQGDSTEAFF
>TRBJ1-5|TRBV5-8
CASSLRPRGAQPQHF
>TRBJ1-1|TRBV30
CAWRVHRNTEAFF
>TRBJ2-7|TRBV5-4
CASSAGQGLGEQYF
>TRBJ2-3|TRBV11-2
CASSTTSGSTDTQYF
>TRBJ1-3|TRBV6-5
CASSSRFSGNTIYF
>TRBJ2-3|TRBV7-2
CASRAGAHTDTQYF
>TRBJ2-5|TRBV5-1
CASSSGLAGGPGVAQYF
>TRBJ1-5|TRBV2
CASSGGTGHNF
>TRBJ2-5|TRBV2
CASIGGGFETQYF
>TRBJ2-5|TRBV4-2
CATRGRGRETQYF
>TRBJ1-2|TRBV30
CAWALGDRGYGYTF
>TRBJ1-4|TRBV5-1
CASSFAGTAYEKLFF
>TRBJ1-1|TRBV6-7
CASRPKTIRGGTEAFF
>TRBJ2-5|TRBV18
CASSPQGTQETQYF
>TRBJ1-6|TRBV21-1
CASSKEGVYNSPLHF
>TRBJ1-1|TRBV6-5
CASSPSVGAAFF
>TRBJ1-3|TRBV2
CASRIPAAGGNTIYF
>TRBJ1-5|TRBV10-2
CASSDPNQPQHF
>TRBJ1-1|TRBV6-5
CASSRTGGPEAFF
>TRBJ1-2|TRBV5-1
CASSSATGNYGYTF
>TRBJ2-4|TRBV3-1/TRBV3-2
CASSSMGQGNIQYF
>TRBJ1-6|TRBV5-1
CASSRGGPTERSPLHF
>TRBJ1-1|TRBV29-1
CSVALHPGTEAFF
>TRBJ1-1|TRBV29-1
CSVFRDLGGTEAFF
>TRBJ2-1|TRBV18
CASSPLDRGSYNEQFF